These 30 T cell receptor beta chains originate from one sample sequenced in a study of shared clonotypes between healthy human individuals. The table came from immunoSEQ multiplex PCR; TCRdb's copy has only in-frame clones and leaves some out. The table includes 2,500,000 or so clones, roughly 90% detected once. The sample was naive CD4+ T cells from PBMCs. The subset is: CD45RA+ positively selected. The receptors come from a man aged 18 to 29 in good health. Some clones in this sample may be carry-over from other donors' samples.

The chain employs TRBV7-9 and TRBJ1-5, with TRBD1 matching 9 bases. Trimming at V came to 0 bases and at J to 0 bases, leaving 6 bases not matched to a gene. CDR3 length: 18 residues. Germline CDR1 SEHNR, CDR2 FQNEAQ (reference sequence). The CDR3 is CASSLAPGTGYSNQPQHF. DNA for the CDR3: TGTGCCAGCAGCTTAGCACCCGGGACAGGGTATAGCAATCAGCCCCAGCATTTT. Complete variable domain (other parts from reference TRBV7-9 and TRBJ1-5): DTGVSQNPRHKITKRGQNVTFRCDPISEHNRLYWYRQTLGQGPEFLTYFQNEAQLEKSRLLSDRFSAERPKGSFSTLEIQRTEQGDSAMYLCASSLAPGTGYSNQPQHFGDGTRLSIL.

Written as DNA, the CDR3 is TGTGCCAGCAGATGGATCTACACTGAAGCTTTCTTT. Its protein product is CASRWIYTEAFF. The chain uses TRBV2 and TRBJ1-1; D ambiguous. CDR1 is SNHLY and CDR2 is FYNNEI in the germline V gene. The CDR3 runs to 12 residues. V gave up 6 bases and J gave up 3 bases, with 8 bases separating them.

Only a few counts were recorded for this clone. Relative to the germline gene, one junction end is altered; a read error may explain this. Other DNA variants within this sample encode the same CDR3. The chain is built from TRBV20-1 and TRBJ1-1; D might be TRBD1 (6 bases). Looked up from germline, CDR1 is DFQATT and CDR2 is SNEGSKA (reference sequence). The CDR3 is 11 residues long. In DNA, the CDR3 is TGCAGCGCTAGACAGGACACTGAAGCTTTCTTT. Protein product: CSARQDTEAFF.

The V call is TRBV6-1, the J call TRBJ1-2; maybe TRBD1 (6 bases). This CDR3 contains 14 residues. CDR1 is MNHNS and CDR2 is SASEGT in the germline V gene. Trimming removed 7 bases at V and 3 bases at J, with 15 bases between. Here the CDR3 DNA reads TGTGCCAGCACCGCTCGAGGGGGGGACTATGGCTACACCTTC. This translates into CASTARGGDYGYTF.

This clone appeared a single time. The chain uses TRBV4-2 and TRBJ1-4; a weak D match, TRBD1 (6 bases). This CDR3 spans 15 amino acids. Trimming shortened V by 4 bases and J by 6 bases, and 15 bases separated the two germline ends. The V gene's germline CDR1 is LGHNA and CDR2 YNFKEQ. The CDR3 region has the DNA TGTGCCAGCAGCCGGATGGGGAGGGGGGATGAAAAACTGTTTTTT. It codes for CASSRMGRGDEKLFF.

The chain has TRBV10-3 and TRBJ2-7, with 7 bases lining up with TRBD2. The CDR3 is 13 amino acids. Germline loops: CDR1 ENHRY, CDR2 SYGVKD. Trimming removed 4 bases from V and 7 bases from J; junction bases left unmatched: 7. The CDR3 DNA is TGTGCCATCAGTGTGGGGGGGGTCTGGGAGCAGTACTTC. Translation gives CAISVGGVWEQYF.

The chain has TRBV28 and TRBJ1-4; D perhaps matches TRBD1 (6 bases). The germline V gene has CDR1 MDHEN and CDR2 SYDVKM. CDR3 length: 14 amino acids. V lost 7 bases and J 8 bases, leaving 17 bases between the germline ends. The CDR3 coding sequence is TGTGCCAGCACCCTTGGGGGGACACCAGAAAAACTGTTTTTT. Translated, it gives CASTLGGTPEKLFF.

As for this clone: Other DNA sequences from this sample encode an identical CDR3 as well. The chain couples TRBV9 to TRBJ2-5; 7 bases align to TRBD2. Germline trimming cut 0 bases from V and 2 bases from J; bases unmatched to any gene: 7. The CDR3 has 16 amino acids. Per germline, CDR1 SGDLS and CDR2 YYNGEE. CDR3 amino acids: CASSVGGSGPQETQYF. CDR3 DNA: TGTGCCAGCAGCGTAGGGGGTAGCGGGCCGCAAGAGACCCAGTACTTC.

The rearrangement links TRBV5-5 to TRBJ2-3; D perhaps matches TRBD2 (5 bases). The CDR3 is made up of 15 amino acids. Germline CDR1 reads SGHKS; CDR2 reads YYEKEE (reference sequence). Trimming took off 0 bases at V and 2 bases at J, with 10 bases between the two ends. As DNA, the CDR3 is TGTGCCAGCAGCTTGGAGCCGGGGATCACAGATACGCAGTATTTT. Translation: CASSLEPGITDTQYF.

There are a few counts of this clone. CDR3 sequence (DNA): TGTGCCAGCAGCCCCGACCCGGGACAGGGGAACACTGAAGCTTTCTTT. Protein: CASSPDPGQGNTEAFF. The rearrangement joins TRBV11-1 to TRBJ1-1, with 9 bases that match TRBD1. V shed 5 bases and J 1 base; nucleotides not matched to a gene: 8. The CDR3 totals 16 residues. Germline values: CDR1 SGHAT, CDR2 FQDESV (reference sequence).

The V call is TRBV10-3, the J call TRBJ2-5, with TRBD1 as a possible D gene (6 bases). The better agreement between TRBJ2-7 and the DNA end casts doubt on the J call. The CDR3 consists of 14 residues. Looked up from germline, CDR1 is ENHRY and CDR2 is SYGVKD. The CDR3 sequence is CAISVSGRGYEQYF. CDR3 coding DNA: TGTGCCATCAGTGTCTCCGGCAGGGGCTACGAGCAGTACTTC.

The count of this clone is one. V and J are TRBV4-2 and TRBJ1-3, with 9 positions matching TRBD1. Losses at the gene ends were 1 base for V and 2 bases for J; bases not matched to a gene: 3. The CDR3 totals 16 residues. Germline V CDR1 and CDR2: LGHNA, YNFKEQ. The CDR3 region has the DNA TGTGCCAGCAGCCAAGGGACAGGGGAGGCTGGAAACACCATATATTTT. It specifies CASSQGTGEAGNTIYF.

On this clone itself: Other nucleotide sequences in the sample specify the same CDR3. Here the CDR3 DNA reads TGCGCCAGCAGCCCGGGGACAGCCTATGGCTACACCTTC. Amino acids: CASSPGTAYGYTF. The chain is built from TRBV5-1 and TRBJ1-2; 7 positions agree with TRBD1. CDR1 and CDR2 from the germline V gene are SGHRS and YFSETQ. This CDR3 has 13 amino acids. The ends lost 4 bases at V and 4 bases at J; junction bases unmatched: 4.

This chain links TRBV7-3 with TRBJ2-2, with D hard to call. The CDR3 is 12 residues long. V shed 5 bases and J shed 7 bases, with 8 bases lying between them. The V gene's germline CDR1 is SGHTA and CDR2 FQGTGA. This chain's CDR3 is CASSRVFGELFF. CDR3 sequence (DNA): TGTGCCAGCAGCCGTGTATTCGGGGAGCTGTTTTTT.

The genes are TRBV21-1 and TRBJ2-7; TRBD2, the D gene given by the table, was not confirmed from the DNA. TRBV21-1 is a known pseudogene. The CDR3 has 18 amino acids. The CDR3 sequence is CASSKAPRPDPGAYEQYF. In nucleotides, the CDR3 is TGTGCCAGCAGCAAAGCGCCCCGGCCGGATCCCGGGGCCTACGAGCAGTACTTC.

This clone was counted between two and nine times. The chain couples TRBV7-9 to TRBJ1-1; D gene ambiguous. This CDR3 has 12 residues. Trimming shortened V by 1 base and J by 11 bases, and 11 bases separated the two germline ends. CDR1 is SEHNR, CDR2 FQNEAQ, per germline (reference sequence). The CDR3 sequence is CASSLDAAPAFF. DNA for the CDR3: TGTGCCAGCAGCTTAGATGCGGCACCGGCTTTCTTT.

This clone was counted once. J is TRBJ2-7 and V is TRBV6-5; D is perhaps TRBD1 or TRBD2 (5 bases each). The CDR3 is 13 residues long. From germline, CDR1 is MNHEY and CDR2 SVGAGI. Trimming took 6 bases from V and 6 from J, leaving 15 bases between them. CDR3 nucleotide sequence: TGTGCCAGCAGACGGGACGGTGCGGGCGAGCAGTACTTC. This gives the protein CASRRDGAGEQYF.

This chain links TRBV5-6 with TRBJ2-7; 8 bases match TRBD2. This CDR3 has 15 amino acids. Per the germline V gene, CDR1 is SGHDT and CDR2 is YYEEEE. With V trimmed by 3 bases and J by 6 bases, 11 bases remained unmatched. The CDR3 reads CASSYLSGLGFEQYF. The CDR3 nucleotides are TGTGCCAGCAGCTATCTTTCGGGACTAGGGTTCGAGCAGTACTTC.

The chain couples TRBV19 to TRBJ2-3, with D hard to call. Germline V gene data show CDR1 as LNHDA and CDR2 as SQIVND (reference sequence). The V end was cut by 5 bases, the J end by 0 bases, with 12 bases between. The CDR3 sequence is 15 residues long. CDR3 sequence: CASSPRGHSTDTQYF. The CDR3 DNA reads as TGTGCCAGTAGTCCTCGTGGTCATAGCACAGATACGCAGTATTTT.

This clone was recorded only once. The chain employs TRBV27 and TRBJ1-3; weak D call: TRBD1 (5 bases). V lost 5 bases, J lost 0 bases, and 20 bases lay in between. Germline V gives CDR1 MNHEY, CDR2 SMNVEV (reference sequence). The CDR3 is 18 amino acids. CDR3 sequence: CASSPHQGRRSSGNTIYF. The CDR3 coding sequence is TGTGCCAGCAGTCCCCACCAGGGCCGGCGTAGCTCTGGAAACACCATATATTTT.

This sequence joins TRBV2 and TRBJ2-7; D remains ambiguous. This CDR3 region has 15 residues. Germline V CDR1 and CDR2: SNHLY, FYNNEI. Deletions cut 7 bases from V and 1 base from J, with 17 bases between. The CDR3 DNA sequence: TGTGCCAGCACCCTTACCCCCCCGGTATCCTACGAGCAGTACTTC. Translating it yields CASTLTPPVSYEQYF.

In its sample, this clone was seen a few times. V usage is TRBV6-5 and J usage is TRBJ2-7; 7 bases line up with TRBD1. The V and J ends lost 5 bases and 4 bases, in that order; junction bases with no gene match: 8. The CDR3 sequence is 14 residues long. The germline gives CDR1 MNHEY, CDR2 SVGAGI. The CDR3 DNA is TGTGCCAGCAGTAGAACCGGGACAGTGTACGAGCAGTACTTC. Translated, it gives CASSRTGTVYEQYF.

CDR3 sequence reads: CASSSRNRGRNTEAFF. The CDR3 nucleotides are TGTGCCAGCAGTTCGCGCAACAGGGGCAGGAACACTGAAGCTTTCTTT. This rearrangement joins TRBV28 to TRBJ1-1; 7 positions match TRBD1. The CDR3 has 16 amino acids. Trimming at V came to 4 bases and at J to 1 base, leaving 9 bases not matched to a gene. CDR1 and CDR2 from the germline V gene are MDHEN and SYDVKM.

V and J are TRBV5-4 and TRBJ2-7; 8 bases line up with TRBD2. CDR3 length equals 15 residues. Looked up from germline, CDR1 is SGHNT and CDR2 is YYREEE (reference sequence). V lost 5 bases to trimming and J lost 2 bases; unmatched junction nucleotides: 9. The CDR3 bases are TGTGCCAGCAGTTGGAGTAGCGGGGCCGCCTACGAGCAGTACTTC. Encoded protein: CASSWSSGAAYEQYF.

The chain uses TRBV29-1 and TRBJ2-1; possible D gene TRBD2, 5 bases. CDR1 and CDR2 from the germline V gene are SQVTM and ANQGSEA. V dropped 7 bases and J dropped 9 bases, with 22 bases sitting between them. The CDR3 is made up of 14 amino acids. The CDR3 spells CSAEEGSWSSEQFF. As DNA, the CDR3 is TGCAGCGCAGAAGAGGGTTCATGGTCCAGTGAGCAGTTCTTC.

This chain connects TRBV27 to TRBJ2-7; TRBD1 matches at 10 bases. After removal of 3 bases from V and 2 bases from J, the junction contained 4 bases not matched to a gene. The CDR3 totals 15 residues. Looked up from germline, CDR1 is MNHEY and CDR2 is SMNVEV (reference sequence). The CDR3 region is CASSFSGQGPYEQYF. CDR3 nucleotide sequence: TGTGCCAGCAGTTTTTCGGGACAGGGGCCCTACGAGCAGTACTTC.

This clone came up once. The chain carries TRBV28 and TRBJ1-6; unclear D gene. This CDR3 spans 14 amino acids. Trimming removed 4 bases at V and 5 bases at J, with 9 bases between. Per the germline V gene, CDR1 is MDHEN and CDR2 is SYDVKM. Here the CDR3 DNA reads TGTGCCAGCAGTTCAAGCCGGGATAATTCACCCCTCCACTTT. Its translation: CASSSSRDNSPLHF. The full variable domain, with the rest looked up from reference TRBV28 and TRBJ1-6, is DVKVTQSSRYLVKRTGEKVFLECVQDMDHENMFWYRQDPGLGLRLIYFSYDVKMKEKGDIPEGYSVSREKKERFSLILESASTNQTSMYLCASSSSRDNSPLHFGNGTRLTVT.

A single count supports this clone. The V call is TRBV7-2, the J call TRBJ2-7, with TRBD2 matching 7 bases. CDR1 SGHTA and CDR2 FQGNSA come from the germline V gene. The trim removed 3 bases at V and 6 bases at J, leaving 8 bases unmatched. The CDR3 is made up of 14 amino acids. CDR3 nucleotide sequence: TGTGCCAGCAGCTTCGGCTGGGGGGGGACCGAGCAGTACTTC. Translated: CASSFGWGGTEQYF.

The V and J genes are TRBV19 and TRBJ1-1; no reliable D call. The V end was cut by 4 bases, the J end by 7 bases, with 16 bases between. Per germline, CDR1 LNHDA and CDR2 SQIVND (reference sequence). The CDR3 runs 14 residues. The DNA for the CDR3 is TGTGCCAGTAGTAACTCCGGGGAGGGCTATGAAGCTTTCTTT. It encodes CASSNSGEGYEAFF. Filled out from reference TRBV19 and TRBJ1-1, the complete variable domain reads DGGITQSPKYLFRKEGQNVTLSCEQNLNHDAMYWYRQDPGQGLRLIYYSQIVNDFQKGDIAEGYSVSREKKESFPLTVTSAQKNPTAFYLCASSNSGEGYEAFFGQGTRLTVV.

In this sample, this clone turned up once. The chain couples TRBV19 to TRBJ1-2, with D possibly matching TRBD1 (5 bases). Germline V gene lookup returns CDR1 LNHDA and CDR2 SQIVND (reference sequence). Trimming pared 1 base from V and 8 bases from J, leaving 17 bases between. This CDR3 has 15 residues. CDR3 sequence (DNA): TGTGCCAGTAGTATAGCGCGCCGACAGATGGGAGGCTACACCTTC. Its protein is CASSIARRQMGGYTF.